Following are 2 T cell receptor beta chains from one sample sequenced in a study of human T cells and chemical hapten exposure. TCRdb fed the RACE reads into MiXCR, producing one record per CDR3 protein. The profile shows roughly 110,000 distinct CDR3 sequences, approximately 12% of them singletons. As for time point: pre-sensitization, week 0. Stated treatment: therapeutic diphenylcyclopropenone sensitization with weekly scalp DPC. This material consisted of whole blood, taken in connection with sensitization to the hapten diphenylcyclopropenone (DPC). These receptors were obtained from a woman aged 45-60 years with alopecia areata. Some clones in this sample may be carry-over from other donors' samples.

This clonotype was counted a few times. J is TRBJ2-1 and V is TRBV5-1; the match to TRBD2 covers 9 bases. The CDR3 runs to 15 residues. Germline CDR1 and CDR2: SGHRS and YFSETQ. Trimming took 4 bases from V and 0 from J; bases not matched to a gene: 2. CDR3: CASSIAGDSYNEQFF. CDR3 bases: TGCGCCAGCAGCATAGCGGGAGACTCCTACAATGAGCAGTTCTTC. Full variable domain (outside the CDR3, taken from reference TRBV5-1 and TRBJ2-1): KAGVTQTPRYLIKTRGQQVTLSCSPISGHRSVSWYQQTPGQGLQFLFEYFSETQRNKGNFPGRFSGRQFSNSRSEMNVSTLELGDSALYLCASSIAGDSYNEQFFGPGTRLTVL.

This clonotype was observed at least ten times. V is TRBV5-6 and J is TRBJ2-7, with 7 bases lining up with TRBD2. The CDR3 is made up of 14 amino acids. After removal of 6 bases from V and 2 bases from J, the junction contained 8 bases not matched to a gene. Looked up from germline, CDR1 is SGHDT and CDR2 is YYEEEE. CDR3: CASTPGGETYEQYF. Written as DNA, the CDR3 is TGTGCCAGCACCCCTGGGGGGGAAACCTACGAGCAGTACTTC.